This TCR beta chain stems from a study of blood T cell repertoires in COVID-19. Study-wide context: Nucleic acid was either cDNA or gDNA, and it came from T cells, B-cell-depleted T cells, or PBMCs.

The CDR3 runs 15 residues. The V end was cut by 1 base, the J end by 7 bases, with 17 bases between. CDR1 SEHNR and CDR2 FQNEAQ come from the germline V gene (reference sequence). Authors' processing steps: Scientists estimated how many nucleated cells there were by amplifying reference gene primers. Method: immunoSEQ multiplex PCR; TCRdb's copy keeps in-frame clones and lacks some. From that table come the V and J calls and clone size; the DNA was used to work out D and trimming. In the table there are around 89,000 clones, 55% to 75% of which are singletons. The sequenced material came from peripheral blood. This TCR was recovered from a woman of 80 years or more with acute or convalescent COVID-19. The gene calls are TRBV7-9 and TRBJ2-7; D perhaps matches TRBD2 (6 bases). The CDR3 spells CASSLDLRGTGEQYF. As DNA, the CDR3 is TGTGCCAGCAGCTTAGATTTGCGGGGTACGGGGGAGCAGTACTTC.